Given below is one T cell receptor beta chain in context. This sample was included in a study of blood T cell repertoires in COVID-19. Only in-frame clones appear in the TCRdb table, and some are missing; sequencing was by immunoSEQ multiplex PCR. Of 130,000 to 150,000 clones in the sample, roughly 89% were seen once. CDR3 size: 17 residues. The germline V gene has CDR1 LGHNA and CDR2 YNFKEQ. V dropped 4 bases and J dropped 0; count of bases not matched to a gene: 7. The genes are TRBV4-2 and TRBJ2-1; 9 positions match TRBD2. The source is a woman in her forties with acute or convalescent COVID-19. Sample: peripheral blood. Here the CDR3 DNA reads TGTGCCAGCAGCCTTTCCAGCGGGGGGACCTCCTACAATGAGCAGTTCTTC. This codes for CASSLSSGGTSYNEQFF.